This is a list of T cell receptor beta chains from one sample in a study of Tregs in tolerant kidney transplant recipients. Sequenced by immunoSEQ multiplex PCR; TCRdb stores in-frame clones only, minus some. The sample carries 60,000 or so clones, 65% to 85% recorded once. The material sequenced was CD4+ T cells from blood. These receptors were taken from a human donor in good health. Both conserved end residues are part of each CDR3.

V gene	J gene	CDR3 protein
TRBV5-1	TRBJ2-5	CASSSTGHYQETQYF
TRBV9	TRBJ2-2	CASSVVVGSNTGELFF
TRBV4-2	TRBJ1-2	CASSQDSPLRGYTF
TRBV7-2	TRBJ1-5	CASSFRGNSNQPQHF
TRBV7-9	TRBJ2-5	CASSLVRQETQYF
TRBV7-3	TRBJ2-1	CASSLTSGLAGGDEQFF
TRBV11-3	TRBJ2-1	CASSPSRGVTYNEQFF
TRBV30	TRBJ2-1	CAWTGAYNEQFF
TRBV5-1	TRBJ2-5	CASSISPNPRETQYF
TRBV6-6	TRBJ1-1	CALGGQGNTEAFF
TRBV6-1	TRBJ2-2	CASSAVASRAGELFF
TRBV7-2	TRBJ2-7	CASSLVKRSGEQYF
TRBV27	TRBJ2-7	CASSPRTGYEQYF
TRBV13	TRBJ2-5	CASSLTSGGGTQYF
TRBV7-2	TRBJ2-7	CASSFQNYEQYF
TRBV7-2	TRBJ2-1	CASSLDAGGTYNEQFF
TRBV14	TRBJ2-3	CASSQGLSSTDTQYF